What follows are 12 T cell receptor beta chains derived from one specimen sequenced in a study of PD-1 blockade in classical Hodgkin lymphoma. Here immunoSEQ multiplex PCR was the method, and the copy in TCRdb shows in-frame clones only, minus some. The sample records approximately 52,000 clones, about nine tenths being singletons. Time point given: cycle 4 day 1 (C4D1), after five to seven weeks of nivolumab. Each patient's relapse followed autologous stem cell transplantation, and brentuximab vedotin exposure varied. Here the sequenced sample was peripheral blood mononuclear cells (PBMCs), taken before the fourth cycle of nivolumab. Source of these receptors: a human donor with classical Hodgkin lymphoma.

This clone has only a few counts. The chain joins TRBV6-5 to TRBJ2-6; no reliable D call. The germline V gene encodes CDR1 MNHEY and CDR2 SVGAGI. The CDR3 runs 15 residues. Trimming removed 2 bases at V and 2 bases at J, with 7 bases between. The CDR3 is CASSYRAAGANVLTF. Written as DNA, the CDR3 is TGTGCCAGCAGTTACCGGGCTGCTGGGGCCAACGTCCTGACTTTC.

This rearrangement joins TRBV19 to TRBJ1-5; TRBD1 matches 9 bases. The V gene end was trimmed by 5 bases and the J gene end by 7 bases; junction bases not matched to a gene: 6. Germline CDR1 LNHDA, CDR2 SQIVND (reference sequence). The CDR3 length is 14 residues. The CDR3 DNA is TGTGCCAGTAGTCAACAGGGGGCGCAACAGCCCCAGCATTTT. Protein sequence: CASSQQGAQQPQHF.

The chain recombines TRBV29-1 with TRBJ2-5, with D maybe TRBD2 (5 bases). Germline V CDR1 and CDR2: SQVTM, ANQGSEA. V lost 3 bases and J lost 0, with 8 bases in between. There are 13 residues in the CDR3. The CDR3 nucleotides read TGCAGCGTTGAGGTAGCGAACCAAGAGACCCAGTACTTC. It codes for CSVEVANQETQYF.

The chain combines TRBV7-2 with TRBJ1-2; TRBD1 matches 9 bases. Germline CDR1 reads SGHTA; CDR2 reads FQGNSA. With 5 bases clipped from V and 11 bases from J, the junction kept 18 bases outside the gene matches. The CDR3 has 16 residues. The CDR3 DNA follows: TGTGCCAGCAGCCTCGAGACCGGGACAGGGTCTTCCGTATACACCTTC. Amino acid sequence: CASSLETGTGSSVYTF. Variable domain in full (rest from reference TRBV7-2 and TRBJ1-2): GAGVSQSPSNKVTEKGKDVELRCDPISGHTALYWYRQSLGQGLEFLIYFQGNSAPDKSGLPSDRFSAERTGGSVSTLTIQRTQQEDSAVYLCASSLETGTGSSVYTFGSGTRLTVV.

The rearrangement links TRBV4-1 to TRBJ1-4; no definite D call. Germline V gene data show CDR1 as MGHRA and CDR2 as YSYEKL. With 0 bases removed from V and 4 bases from J, the gap between germline ends came to 9 bases. This CDR3 has 15 residues. The CDR3 here is CASSQENLINEKLFF. As DNA, the CDR3 is TGCGCCAGCAGCCAAGAAAATCTCATTAATGAAAAACTGTTTTTT.

This clone was seen a single time. The chain's CDR3 is CASSLAGRGYEQYF. The CDR3 region has the DNA TGTGCCAGCAGCCTCGCGGGGCGAGGCTACGAGCAGTACTTC. J is TRBJ2-7 and V is TRBV11-3; D possibly corresponds to TRBD2 (6 bases). Trimming took 5 bases from V and 3 from J, leaving 14 bases between them. The length of the CDR3 is 14 residues. Per the germline V gene, CDR1 is SGHNT and CDR2 is YENEEA.

The CDR3 loop is CASSSRTSGRNNEQFF. The CDR3 region has the DNA TGTGCCAGCAGTTCACGGACTAGCGGGAGGAACAATGAGCAGTTCTTC. The chain is built from TRBV27 and TRBJ2-1; 14 nucleotides line up with TRBD2. After removal of 4 bases from V and 5 bases from J, the junction contained 4 bases not matched to a gene. The CDR3 totals 16 residues. Germline values: CDR1 MNHEY, CDR2 SMNVEV (reference sequence).

V usage is TRBV18 and J usage is TRBJ2-2, with TRBD2 matching 10 bases. The CDR3 is 19 residues long. V dropped 2 bases and J dropped 0; count of bases not matched to a gene: 9. Germline CDR1 KGHSH, CDR2 LQKENI. The CDR3, as DNA: TGTGCCAGCTCACCAGCCCTAGCGGGAGTGCACGCGAACACCGGGGAGCTGTTTTTT. Its translation: CASSPALAGVHANTGELFF.

This CDR3 is CASSLEGTTDTQYF. The CDR3 DNA reads as TGCGCCAGCAGCTTGGAGGGGACCACAGATACGCAGTATTTT. This chain connects TRBV5-1 to TRBJ2-3; D is possibly TRBD1 or TRBD2 (5 bases each). Looked up from germline, CDR1 is SGHRS and CDR2 is YFSETQ. V lost 0 bases and J 2 bases, leaving 7 bases between the germline ends. This CDR3 comprises 14 residues.

The V gene is TRBV13, the J gene TRBJ2-3, with 7 bases aligning to TRBD2. V was pared by 5 bases and J by 4 bases, with 3 bases of the junction left unmatched. CDR1 and CDR2 from the germline V gene are PRHDT and FYEKMQ (reference sequence). The CDR3 totals 13 residues. For the CDR3, the DNA is TGTGCCAGCAGCCGCGGGAGTTCAGATACGCAGTATTTT. It specifies CASSRGSSDTQYF.

V and J are TRBV27 and TRBJ1-2; D is possibly TRBD1 (6 bases). Trimming took off 5 bases at V and 8 bases at J, with 12 bases between the two ends. The V gene's germline CDR1 is MNHEY and CDR2 SMNVEV (reference sequence). The CDR3 is made up of 12 amino acids. The CDR3 reads CASSLTGGGYTF. The CDR3, as DNA: TGTGCCAGCAGTCTGACAGGAGGGGGCTACACCTTC.

The chain combines TRBV6-4 with TRBJ2-3, with 9 bases fitting TRBD1. The CDR3 has 17 amino acids. The J segment lost 6 bases and the V segment lost 4 bases, leaving 14 bases of the junction unmatched. From germline, CDR1 is MRHNA and CDR2 SNTAGT. CDR3 sequence reads: CASSVVTGGKRSDTQYF. The CDR3 bases are TGTGCCAGCAGTGTCGTCACAGGGGGCAAGAGGTCGGATACGCAGTATTTT.